This T cell receptor (beta chain) was observed in a study of CXCR3-negative and CXCR3-positive naive CD8 T cells. Worth noting for this clonotype: Antigen: not known.

Points from the study as a whole: CXCR3-positive naive cells had TRB CDR3s that were more hydrophobic than CXCR3-negative naive cells had. Much lower diversity was found in memory CD8+ cells, while both naive subsets had comparably high diversity.

This CDR3 is 13 amino acids long. Germline-derived CDR1 and CDR2 are SQVTM and ANQGSEA. The authors prepared UMI-labeled TRB cDNA libraries by 5' RACE. TCRdb re-called the 5' RACE reads; one entry per CDR3 protein, DNA not given. The sample totals some 130,000 distinct CDR3 sequences. Naivety in CD8+ T cells corresponded to a CD45RO-CCR7+CD27+CD95- phenotype. The sequence was collected from a human donor in good health. Some clones in this sample may be carry-over from other donors' samples. The sequenced sample consisted of naive CXCR3+ CD8+ T cells from blood. The subset is: CD45RO-CCR7+CD27+CD95- naive CD8+ T cells expressing CXCR3 (TNR3+). The V call is TRBV29-1, the J call TRBJ2-7; TCRdb indicates TRBD1, and absent DNA this call remains unverified. The CDR3 spells CSVERRGTGEQYF.